Detailed here is one TCR beta chain. The data stem from a study of blood T cell repertoires in COVID-19. The wider study: From T cells, B-cell-depleted T cells, or PBMCs came the material, which was cDNA or gDNA.

Repertoires were generated with immunoSEQ multiplex PCR, while TCRdb's copy carries only in-frame clones and drops some. Altogether 150,000 to 200,000 clones are present, about 80% being singletons, with the ten largest covering approximately 1.4%. Germline V CDR1 and CDR2: MDHEN, SYDVKM. The CDR3 totals 15 residues. J lost 2 bases, V lost 5 bases, and 6 bases had no gene match. Sequencing used peripheral blood. The rearrangement uses TRBV28 and TRBJ2-3; 8 bases are a match to TRBD2. The TCR was taken from a human donor in a cohort sampled during active COVID-19. Here the CDR3 reads CASSSGRGNTDTQYF. The CDR3 nucleotides read TGTGCCAGCAGTAGCGGGAGAGGAAACACAGATACGCAGTATTTT.